Following are 23 T cell receptor beta chains from one sample sequenced in a study of blood T cell repertoires in COVID-19. Here immunoSEQ multiplex PCR was the method, and the copy in TCRdb shows in-frame clones only, minus some. The data hold roughly 150,000 clones, with 80% to 90% observed a single time. Material: peripheral blood. The receptor set was obtained from a woman of 80 years or more with COVID-19, enrolled during active disease.

The gene calls are TRBV7-9 and TRBJ2-1, with 9 bases fitting TRBD2. V dropped 5 bases and J dropped 10; count of bases not matched to a gene: 6. CDR1 is SEHNR and CDR2 is FQNEAQ in the germline V gene (reference sequence). This CDR3 has 13 amino acids. CDR3 residues: CASSLSGRLEQFF. DNA for the CDR3: TGTGCCAGCAGCCTAAGCGGGAGGTTGGAGCAGTTCTTC.

V is TRBV30 and J is TRBJ2-1; D uncertain. The V end was cut by 0 bases, the J end by 7 bases, with 13 bases between. CDR1 GTSNPN and CDR2 SVGIG come from the germline V gene (reference sequence). The CDR3 extends over 14 amino acids. The CDR3: CAWSVRLGSNEQFF. DNA of the CDR3: TGTGCCTGGAGTGTACGGCTGGGCTCAAATGAGCAGTTCTTC.

The gene calls are TRBV6-2 or TRBV6-3 and TRBJ2-5; TRBD2 agrees at 10 bases. Looked up from germline, CDR1 is MNHEY and CDR2 is SVGEGT. J gave up 4 bases and V 5 bases, and 4 bases lay outside the gene matches. The CDR3 is 14 amino acids. The DNA of the CDR3 is TGTGCCAGCAGTCCCGGACTAGCGGCAGAGACCCAGTACTTC. It specifies CASSPGLAAETQYF.

The chain is built from TRBV11-2 and TRBJ1-2; TRBD1 aligns across 10 bases. Germline V lookup: CDR1 SGHAT, CDR2 FQNNGV. The CDR3 totals 17 residues. Trimming cost V 3 bases and J 4 bases; bases outside gene matches: 11. The CDR3 is CASSFRRQGAMAYGYTF. In nucleotides, the CDR3 is TGTGCCAGCAGCTTCCGGAGACAGGGGGCGATGGCCTATGGCTACACCTTC.

This chain connects TRBV27 to TRBJ2-1; weak D call: TRBD1 (6 bases). This CDR3 spans 15 amino acids. CDR1 is MNHEY and CDR2 is SMNVEV in the germline V gene (reference sequence). The V gene lost 6 bases and the J gene lost 10 bases, with 22 bases spanning the gap. The CDR3 reads CASSFRDTGVGEQFF. The CDR3 nucleotides are TGTGCCAGCAGCTTCCGGGACACGGGTGTAGGGGAGCAGTTCTTC.

This clone was detected only once. This chain uses TRBV14 with TRBJ1-4, with 8 bases that match TRBD1. Losses at the gene ends were 3 bases for V and 0 bases for J; bases not matched to a gene: 6. CDR1 is SGHDN and CDR2 is FVKESK in the germline V gene. The CDR3 loop spans 17 amino acids. CDR3 in amino acids: CASSQRTGLATNEKLFF. The DNA for the CDR3 is TGTGCCAGCAGCCAGAGGACAGGGCTTGCAACTAATGAAAAACTGTTTTTT.

This clone was observed a single time. The V call is TRBV6-5, the J call TRBJ2-3, with D hard to call. With 2 bases removed from V and 2 bases from J, the gap between germline ends came to 5 bases. This CDR3 has 13 amino acids. CDR1 and CDR2 (germline): MNHEY, SVGAGI. In nucleotides, the CDR3 is TGTGCCAGCAGTTACGACACCACAGATACGCAGTATTTT. Translation: CASSYDTTDTQYF.

This clone has a handful of counts. This sequence joins TRBV19 and TRBJ2-7, with 8 bases identical to TRBD1. The CDR3 is 15 residues long. The V segment lost 1 base and the J segment 3 bases; nucleotides outside the gene matches: 5. The germline gives CDR1 LNHDA, CDR2 SQIVND (reference sequence). The DNA for the CDR3 is TGTGCCAGTAGTATAGCTCCACAGGGGGTCTACGAGCAGTACTTC. Translating gives CASSIAPQGVYEQYF.

This chain uses TRBV2 with TRBJ2-1; no definite D call. The V end lost 4 bases, the J end lost 9 bases, and 13 bases lay between the germline ends. This CDR3 has 13 residues. Per the germline V gene, CDR1 is SNHLY and CDR2 is FYNNEI. In DNA form, the CDR3 reads TGTGCCAGCAGTGTCTGGCTAGATGGTGAGCAGTTCTTC. The encoded protein is CASSVWLDGEQFF.

This chain joins TRBV5-6 and TRBJ1-2, with D possibly matching TRBD1 (6 bases). Per the germline V gene, CDR1 is SGHDT and CDR2 is YYEEEE. This CDR3 comprises 13 residues. Trimming stripped 4 bases from V and 4 bases from J, with 11 bases between. CDR3 in amino acids: CASSTGFFYGYTF. In DNA, the CDR3 is TGTGCCAGCAGCACAGGGTTTTTCTATGGCTACACCTTC.

The chain links TRBV9 to TRBJ2-7; D is perhaps TRBD2 (5 bases). Trimming removed 0 bases at V and 2 bases at J, with 12 bases between. The CDR3 spans 15 residues. Germline V gene sequence: CDR1 SGDLS, CDR2 YYNGEE. The CDR3 is CASSVEAGLAYEQYF. The CDR3 DNA reads TGTGCCAGCAGCGTAGAGGCAGGACTGGCCTACGAGCAGTACTTC.

The genes are TRBV12-3 or TRBV12-4 and TRBJ1-4; D might be TRBD1 (6 bases). The V end lost 7 bases, the J end lost 10 bases, and 13 bases lay between the germline ends. This CDR3 contains 12 residues. The CDR3 reads CASNLGGGKLFF. The CDR3 DNA is TGTGCCAGCAACCTTGGGGGCGGAAAACTGTTTTTT.

The rearrangement joins TRBV2 to TRBJ2-7; possible D gene TRBD2, 6 bases. This CDR3 is 13 amino acids long. The germline V gene has CDR1 SNHLY and CDR2 FYNNEI. The ends were cut back, 10 bases at V and 3 bases at J, with 16 bases in the middle. The CDR3 DNA reads as TGTGCCACCACGATAGCGGATAACTACGAGCAGTACTTC. This translates into CATTIADNYEQYF.

The chain is built from TRBV3-1 (or the pseudogene TRBV3-2) and TRBJ2-1, with 12 bases identical to TRBD2. The V and J ends lost 0 bases and 7 bases, in that order; junction bases with no gene match: 1. The CDR3 runs 15 residues. Germline loops: CDR1 LGHDT, CDR2 YNNKEL (reference sequence). The CDR3 nucleotides are TGTGCCAGCAGCCAAGATCTAGCGGGAGGGAATGAGCAGTTCTTC. Translation: CASSQDLAGGNEQFF.

The rearrangement links TRBV10-3 to TRBJ2-3, with D possibly TRBD1 on 6 matching bases. The CDR3 runs to 14 residues. V lost 4 bases, J lost 4 bases, and 12 bases lay in between. CDR1 and CDR2 (germline): ENHRY, SYGVKD. For the CDR3, the DNA is TGTGCCATCAGTGGCGTACAGGGAGCAGATACGCAGTATTTT. This codes for CAISGVQGADTQYF.

This chain joins TRBV19 and TRBJ1-1, with D possibly being TRBD1 (5 bases). The V and J ends lost 6 bases and 2 bases respectively, with 16 bases between them. Germline assignment: CDR1 LNHDA and CDR2 SQIVND (reference sequence). This CDR3 has 15 amino acids. The CDR3 protein is CASRTSRASNTEAFF. DNA of the CDR3: TGTGCCAGTAGAACTAGCAGGGCCTCCAACACTGAAGCTTTCTTT.

The rearrangement joins TRBV7-2 to TRBJ1-3; 7 bases line up with TRBD1. With V trimmed by 0 bases and J by 4 bases, 3 bases remained unmatched. CDR1 and CDR2 (germline): SGHTA, FQGNSA. This CDR3 contains 15 residues. CDR3 nucleotide sequence: TGTGCCAGCAGCTTAGCAGGGGGCGACGGAAACACCATATATTTT. This sequence encodes CASSLAGGDGNTIYF.

The chain carries TRBV4-2 and TRBJ2-1, with 8 bases that match TRBD2. The CDR3 sequence is 16 residues long. V shed 1 base, J shed 2 bases, and the junction held 4 bases outside the gene matches. Germline V lookup: CDR1 LGHNA, CDR2 YNFKEQ. The CDR3 sequence is CASSQGAGGTYNEQFF. CDR3 coding DNA: TGTGCCAGCAGCCAAGGGGCGGGGGGAACCTACAATGAGCAGTTCTTC.

V usage is TRBV4-2 and J usage is TRBJ1-5; weak D call: TRBD1 (6 bases). The V end was cut by 2 bases, the J end by 0 bases, with 17 bases between. The CDR3 contains 18 residues. The germline CDR1 and CDR2 sequences are LGHNA and YNFKEQ. Here the CDR3 reads CASSQSGQSGYSNQPQHF. The CDR3 DNA reads as TGTGCCAGCAGCCAATCCGGACAGTCCGGATATAGCAATCAGCCCCAGCATTTT.

V gene TRBV18 combines with J gene TRBJ2-3, with TRBD1 as a possible D gene (5 bases). The V end was cut by 4 bases, the J end by 4 bases, with 12 bases between. This CDR3 spans 14 amino acids. CDR1 and CDR2 (germline): KGHSH, LQKENI. The CDR3 DNA reads as TGTGCCAGCTCACAGCAGGGCCCCCCAGATACGCAGTATTTT. This gives the protein CASSQQGPPDTQYF.

The CDR3 nucleotides are TGTGCCAGCTCACCACTGGGACAGGGGTTGGGAGATGAAAAACTGTTTTTT. It yields the protein CASSPLGQGLGDEKLFF. The chain uses TRBV18 and TRBJ1-4; 10 nucleotides align to TRBD1. Per the germline V gene, CDR1 is KGHSH and CDR2 is LQKENI. V was clipped by 1 base and J by 6 bases; unmatched bases: 8. This CDR3 spans 17 amino acids. Full variable domain (remainder filled in from reference TRBV18 and TRBJ1-4): NAGVMQNPRHLVRRRGQEARLRCSPMKGHSHVYWYRQLPEEGLKFMVYLQKENIIDESGMPKERFSAEFPKEGPSILRIQQVVRGDSAAYFCASSPLGQGLGDEKLFFGSGTQLSVL.

The chain has TRBV19 and TRBJ2-1; 7 nucleotides line up with TRBD2. V shed 6 bases and J 0 bases; nucleotides not matched to a gene: 11. Germline V lookup: CDR1 LNHDA, CDR2 SQIVND (reference sequence). The CDR3 spans 17 residues. The CDR3 loop reads CASSPLTLAASYNEQFF. Written as DNA, the CDR3 is TGTGCCAGTAGCCCCCTGACGCTAGCGGCCTCCTACAATGAGCAGTTCTTC.

The sample holds one count of this clone. The rearrangement uses TRBV28 and TRBJ2-7, with 11 bases identical to TRBD2. Germline V gives CDR1 MDHEN, CDR2 SYDVKM. The length of the CDR3 is 15 residues. V lost 11 bases, J lost 0 bases, and 9 bases stayed unmatched. The CDR3 loop is CASATSGISSYEQYF. CDR3 nucleotides: TGTGCCTCTGCGACTAGCGGGATTAGCTCCTACGAGCAGTACTTC. Supplemented by reference TRBV28 and TRBJ2-7, the full variable domain reads DVKVTQSSRYLVKRTGEKVFLECVQDMDHENMFWYRQDPGLGLRLIYFSYDVKMKEKGDIPEGYSVSREKKERFSLILESASTNQTSMYLCASATSGISSYEQYFGPGTRLTVT.